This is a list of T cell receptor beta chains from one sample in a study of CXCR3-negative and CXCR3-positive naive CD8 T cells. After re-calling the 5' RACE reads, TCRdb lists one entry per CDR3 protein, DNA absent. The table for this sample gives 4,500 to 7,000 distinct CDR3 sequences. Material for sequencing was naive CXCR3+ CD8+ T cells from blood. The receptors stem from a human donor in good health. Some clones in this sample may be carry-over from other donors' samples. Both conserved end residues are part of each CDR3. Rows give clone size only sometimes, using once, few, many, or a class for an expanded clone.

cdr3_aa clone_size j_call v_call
CSVEGQNSYEQYF NA TRBJ2-7 TRBV29-1
CASSPLAGLRSYNEQFF NA TRBJ2-1 TRBV4-1
CASSHRDRGPTDTQYF NA TRBJ2-3 TRBV7-9
CSARDLEQGSYNSPLHF NA TRBJ1-6 TRBV20-1
CARGIGQVSYEQYF NA TRBJ2-7 TRBV28
CSVLGSGYEQYF medium-sized TRBJ2-7 TRBV29-1
CSAQGGGDEQFF medium-sized TRBJ2-1 TRBV20-1
CASSPGQGIDTEAFF NA TRBJ1-1 TRBV7-3
CASSARQGASTEAFF NA TRBJ1-1 TRBV6-2/TRBV6-3
CASSDGGRGYTF medium-sized TRBJ1-2 TRBV25-1
CASSLEMTDNYGYTF medium-sized TRBJ1-2 TRBV7-2
CSAPDREKRDGELFF medium-sized TRBJ2-2 TRBV20-1
CASSHPGPTLGETQYF medium-sized TRBJ2-5 TRBV18
CASSLTGSETQYF NA TRBJ2-5 TRBV11-2
CASSSWRDKETQYF NA TRBJ2-5 TRBV12-3/TRBV12-4
CASSLASNEQFF NA TRBJ2-1 TRBV11-2
CASSQGWDEQFF NA TRBJ2-1 TRBV4-1
CSVRVDTGELFF NA TRBJ2-2 TRBV29-1
CSVRASYIDGQSF NA TRBJ2-1 TRBV29-1
CSVESGRGEQYF NA TRBJ2-7 TRBV29-1
CSVVLRSSGNTIYF NA TRBJ1-3 TRBV29-1
CASSRQNNQPQHF medium-sized TRBJ1-5 TRBV6-6
CASRPQLGDTQYF medium-sized TRBJ2-3 TRBV7-9
CSAREWTDVGIQYF medium-sized TRBJ2-4 TRBV20-1
CASMMGRSMNTEAFF NA TRBJ1-1 TRBV19
CASSLRQFTDTEAFF medium-sized TRBJ1-1 TRBV5-1
CASSGVGGYTGELFF NA TRBJ2-2 TRBV12-3/TRBV12-4
CASSQGGRAYEQYF NA TRBJ2-7 TRBV3-1
CASSHRLSNTGELFF medium-sized TRBJ2-2 TRBV4-1
CSANSYTEAFF NA TRBJ1-1 TRBV20-1
CASSPGLGARDEQFF medium-sized TRBJ2-1 TRBV3-1
CASSQDLWQGSYNEQFF medium-sized TRBJ2-1 TRBV4-2
CSARDPQQVFYGYTF medium-sized TRBJ1-2 TRBV20-1
CASSFSGGKETQYF NA TRBJ2-5 TRBV6-6
CASSIAANTEAFF NA TRBJ1-1 TRBV19
CSVARGGRHNEQFF NA TRBJ2-1 TRBV29-1
CSVADRLYGYTF NA TRBJ1-2 TRBV29-1
CASSRLGTDTQYF medium-sized TRBJ2-3 TRBV27
CSVPPLTRGTEAFF NA TRBJ1-1 TRBV29-1
CASSATVRQGSTDTQYF NA TRBJ2-3 TRBV9
CAISEPGGGETQYF medium-sized TRBJ2-5 TRBV10-3
CASSLEVNTEAFF medium-sized TRBJ1-1 TRBV7-2
CSVVGAGETQYF NA TRBJ2-5 TRBV29-1
CASSLGTSVLDEQFF NA TRBJ2-1 TRBV7-3
CASSYFPGLAGRDQETQYF NA TRBJ2-5 TRBV7-2
CSVEMRENEKLFF NA TRBJ1-4 TRBV29-1
CAISLVWNTGELFF medium-sized TRBJ2-2 TRBV10-3
CASSPAAGETEAFF NA TRBJ1-1 TRBV7-9
CASSFGPAQEQYF NA TRBJ2-7 TRBV11-2
CASSYPGAEAFF NA TRBJ1-1 TRBV6-2/TRBV6-3
CASSELGDLGSTDTQYF NA TRBJ2-3 TRBV25-1
CSVEDWAGDNQETQYF medium-sized TRBJ2-5 TRBV29-1
CSGDGLAGAGAGPDTQYF NA TRBJ2-3 TRBV29-1
CASSLTANEQFF NA TRBJ2-1 TRBV5-6
CASSYSGGGYNEQFF NA TRBJ2-1 TRBV6-5